These 5 T cell receptor beta chains came from one sample sequenced in a study of chemoradiotherapy in HPV16-positive cancers. TCRdb's table, derived via immunoSEQ multiplex PCR, lists solely in-frame clones and lacks some. The table includes roughly 29,000 clones, roughly nine tenths detected once. The sequences come from blood, collected from a patient who underwent chemoradiotherapy. The receptors were sampled from a human donor with HPV-associated anogenital cancer.

V gene TRBV5-5 combines with J gene TRBJ2-7; D remains ambiguous. Germline values: CDR1 SGHKS, CDR2 YYEKEE (reference sequence). The V and J ends lost 1 base and 6 bases respectively, with 8 bases between them. CDR3 length equals 12 residues. CDR3: CASSLTPAEQYF. Written as DNA, the CDR3 is TGTGCCAGCAGCTTGACCCCCGCCGAGCAGTACTTC.

V usage is TRBV7-9 and J usage is TRBJ2-2; the D call may be TRBD1 or TRBD2 (7 bases each). V was trimmed by 4 bases and J by 5 bases, leaving 14 bases between them. This CDR3 has 15 residues. The V gene's germline CDR1 is SEHNR and CDR2 FQNEAQ (reference sequence). In nucleotides, the CDR3 is TGTGCCAGCAGCTATTCCAGGGGGGGGACCGGGGAGCTGTTTTTT. Its protein is CASSYSRGGTGELFF.

The rearrangement links TRBV11-2 to TRBJ2-7; no reliable D call. Germline V gene sequence: CDR1 SGHAT, CDR2 FQNNGV. The CDR3 totals 18 residues. The V and J ends lost 4 bases and 0 bases respectively, with 22 bases between them. CDR3 in DNA: TGTGCCAGCAGCTCCTTGGTAGGGTTCATTAGGAGCTCCTACGAGCAGTACTTC. Translating it yields CASSSLVGFIRSSYEQYF.

The rearrangement uses TRBV18 and TRBJ2-3, with TRBD1 matching 8 bases. CDR1 and CDR2 from the germline V gene are KGHSH and LQKENI. The CDR3 consists of 17 residues. J gave up 0 bases and V 6 bases, and 11 bases lay outside the gene matches. The CDR3 reads CASSPIRGHSSTDTQYF. CDR3 bases: TGTGCCAGCTCGCCGATCAGGGGGCATTCCAGCACAGATACGCAGTATTTT.

This rearrangement joins TRBV6-6 to TRBJ1-5; TRBD1 might be the D (6 bases). The CDR3 is 15 amino acids. The germline V and J ends were trimmed by 8 bases and 2 bases, with 16 bases remaining between them. Germline CDR1 reads MNHNY; CDR2 reads SVGAGI (reference sequence). CDR3 sequence: CASGLQGFGNQPQHF. DNA for the CDR3: TGTGCCAGCGGCCTCCAGGGGTTTGGCAATCAGCCCCAGCATTTT.